These 8 T cell receptor beta chains share one sample of origin, sequenced in a study of T cell responses to AZD1222 COVID-19 vaccine. The protocol was immunoSEQ multiplex PCR, while the TCRdb copy is restricted to in-frame clones and leaves out a portion. The data show approximately 150,000 clones, 80% to 95% seen once. Sequencing used peripheral blood, obtained 28 days after the second AZD1222 dose. The origin of the receptors is an adult who received the AZD1222 COVID-19 vaccine.

In its sample, this clone was seen once. V and J are TRBV9 and TRBJ1-2; D is unresolved. V dropped 2 bases and J dropped 7 bases, with 9 bases sitting between them. This CDR3 region has 12 residues. Germline CDR1 is SGDLS and CDR2 is YYNGEE. The CDR3 region has the DNA TGTGCCAGCAGCGTCGGAGGTACTGGCTACACCTTC. Translated: CASSVGGTGYTF.

The chain uses TRBV28 and TRBJ2-2, with D perhaps matching TRBD2 (6 bases). Germline V gene data show CDR1 as MDHEN and CDR2 as SYDVKM. The CDR3 contains 17 residues. The V end was cut by 6 bases, the J end by 2 bases, with 19 bases between. The DNA of the CDR3 is TGTGCCAGCAGGACAAGGGGCGGGATTCCCAACACCGGGGAGCTGTTTTTT. It encodes CASRTRGGIPNTGELFF. Using reference TRBV28 and TRBJ2-2 for the parts outside the CDR3, the full variable domain is DVKVTQSSRYLVKRTGEKVFLECVQDMDHENMFWYRQDPGLGLRLIYFSYDVKMKEKGDIPEGYSVSREKKERFSLILESASTNQTSMYLCASRTRGGIPNTGELFFGEGSRLTVL.

The chain carries TRBV28 and TRBJ2-5, with 10 bases fitting TRBD2. Looked up from germline, CDR1 is MDHEN and CDR2 is SYDVKM. The ends lost 3 bases at V and 5 bases at J; junction bases unmatched: 6. The length of the CDR3 is 15 residues. This chain's CDR3 is CASSLALAGVETQYF. CDR3 coding DNA: TGTGCCAGCAGTTTGGCGCTAGCGGGAGTCGAGACCCAGTACTTC. The full variable domain, rest sourced from reference TRBV28 and TRBJ2-5, is DVKVTQSSRYLVKRTGEKVFLECVQDMDHENMFWYRQDPGLGLRLIYFSYDVKMKEKGDIPEGYSVSREKKERFSLILESASTNQTSMYLCASSLALAGVETQYFGPGTRLLVL.

The gene calls are TRBV3-1 (or the pseudogene TRBV3-2) and TRBJ2-2, with 8 nucleotides matching TRBD1. CDR3 length equals 16 residues. Germline CDR1 and CDR2: LGHDT and YNNKEL (reference sequence). The junction had 7 bases not matched to a gene; V was cut back by 3 bases and J by 4 bases. The DNA of the CDR3 is TGTGCCAGCAGCCACCGAGACAGGGGTGGCACCGGGGAGCTGTTTTTT. Translated: CASSHRDRGGTGELFF.

V and J are TRBV7-2 and TRBJ2-4; perhaps TRBD2 as D (6 bases). Germline CDR1 reads SGHTA; CDR2 reads FQGNSA. The CDR3 runs to 16 residues. Trimming cost V 3 bases and J 3 bases, with 15 bases left between them. CDR3 sequence: CASSLTGVGVKNIQYF. In DNA form, the CDR3 reads TGTGCCAGCAGCTTGACGGGAGTCGGAGTCAAAAACATTCAGTACTTC.

The chain employs TRBV9 and TRBJ1-2, with 10 nucleotides matching TRBD1. V was pared by 3 bases and J by 2 bases, with 7 bases of the junction left unmatched. The CDR3 covers 16 residues. Germline CDR1 SGDLS, CDR2 YYNGEE. The CDR3 nucleotides read TGTGCCAGCAGCGATCACCGGGACAGGGGCAACTATGGCTACACCTTC. Translated: CASSDHRDRGNYGYTF.

The sample holds a few counts of this clone. The same CDR3 can be traced to other DNA sequences in this sample. This rearrangement joins TRBV6-1 to TRBJ1-1; D gene unclear. The V gene lost 0 bases and the J gene lost 1 base, with 3 bases spanning the gap. The germline V gene has CDR1 MNHNS and CDR2 SASEGT. The CDR3 runs to 13 residues. The chain's CDR3 is CASSEAENTEAFF. DNA of the CDR3: TGTGCCAGCAGTGAAGCTGAGAACACTGAAGCTTTCTTT.

This clone was observed once. This chain joins TRBV2 and TRBJ1-5, with TRBD1 matching 8 bases. The CDR3 spans 16 residues. Germline CDR1 is SNHLY and CDR2 is FYNNEI. J gave up 6 bases and V 6 bases, and 13 bases lay outside the gene matches. CDR3 in amino acids: CASSPDRALLGQPQHF. CDR3 nucleotides: TGTGCCAGCAGCCCGGACAGGGCCTTATTGGGTCAGCCCCAGCATTTT.